Sequencing of this T cell receptor (beta chain) was carried out in a study of T cell changes during pregnancy in multiple sclerosis. V was pared by 3 bases and J by 0 bases, with 5 bases of the junction left unmatched. Germline assignment: CDR1 GTSNPN and CDR2 SVGIG (reference sequence). The CDR3 covers 17 residues. The data were produced by immunoSEQ multiplex PCR, yet TCRdb's version contains in-frame clones alone and is incomplete. The data contain some 75,000 clones, more than 90% of them singletons. V is TRBV30 and J is TRBJ2-1, with 13 positions matching TRBD2. Sequenced here: peripheral blood, sampled in the second trimester of pregnancy. The sequence was obtained from a female donor with multiple sclerosis, enrolled in a pregnancy study. The CDR3 spells CAWSGTSGKSSYNEQFF. CDR3 nucleotides: TGTGCCTGGAGCGGGACTAGCGGGAAGAGCTCCTACAATGAGCAGTTCTTC.